This is a list of T cell receptor beta chains from one sample in a study of human T cells and chemical hapten exposure. Each CDR3 protein is one row after TCRdb ran MiXCR on the RACE reads. The data contain 84,000 or so distinct CDR3 sequences, 8.5% of them singletons. The specimen comprised whole blood, sampled in connection with sensitization to the hapten diphenylcyclopropenone (DPC). The receptors originated from a man aged 35 to 55 with alopecia areata. Some clones in this sample may be carry-over from other donors' samples. Each CDR3 is given without its conserved first and last residue. Each record gives: CDR3 protein, J gene, CDR3 length, V gene.

CDR3: ASSHHLSGREAGELF
J: TRBJ2-2
length: 15
V: TRBV4-1

CDR3: ASSRSSGGLNTQY
J: TRBJ2-3
length: 13
V: TRBV11-3

CDR3: SARMEDRGI
J: TRBJ1-4
length: 9
V: TRBV20-1

CDR3: SSSLGLGSDTQY
J: TRBJ2-3
length: 12
V: TRBV7-2

CDR3: ASRLGTGVSSGYT
J: TRBJ1-2
length: 13
V: TRBV7-2

CDR3: ASSYLRDSTDTQY
J: TRBJ2-3
length: 13
V: TRBV7-9

CDR3: ASTLTGSKYNEQF
J: TRBJ2-1
length: 13
V: TRBV19

CDR3: ASSQSGNLGEQF
J: TRBJ2-1
length: 12
V: TRBV11-1

CDR3: ASARQLSNQPQH
J: TRBJ1-5
length: 12
V: TRBV6-2/TRBV6-3

CDR3: SVVRMFNTEAF
J: TRBJ1-1
length: 11
V: TRBV29-1

CDR3: ASSYPALGQATIY
J: TRBJ1-3
length: 13
V: TRBV12-3/TRBV12-4

CDR3: ASSRTGGGYGYT
J: TRBJ1-2
length: 12
V: TRBV7-9

CDR3: ASRPRRFTDTQY
J: TRBJ2-3
length: 12
V: TRBV12-3/TRBV12-4

CDR3: SAKTASSYEQY
J: TRBJ2-7
length: 11
V: TRBV29-1

CDR3: ASSLGQGGNIQY
J: TRBJ2-4
length: 12
V: TRBV28

CDR3: SARDDRVNGYT
J: TRBJ1-2
length: 11
V: TRBV20-1

CDR3: ASRPGGIAGNTIY
J: TRBJ1-3
length: 13
V: TRBV9

CDR3: AISESKGTLQETQY
J: TRBJ2-5
length: 14
V: TRBV10-3

CDR3: ASISNYEQY
J: TRBJ2-7
length: 9
V: TRBV28

CDR3: ASSPRRADNQPQH
J: TRBJ1-5
length: 13
V: TRBV28

CDR3: ASSPGQGAPSYNEQF
J: TRBJ2-1
length: 15
V: TRBV9

CDR3: ASSSQGDGQPQH
J: TRBJ1-5
length: 12
V: TRBV12-3/TRBV12-4

CDR3: ASSLGTWEETQY
J: TRBJ2-5
length: 12
V: TRBV5-1

CDR3: ATSDWPSNQPQH
J: TRBJ1-5
length: 12
V: TRBV24-1

CDR3: ASRPAPGTQSYNEQF
J: TRBJ2-1
length: 15
V: TRBV7-9

CDR3: ASSLDTILNEQF
J: TRBJ2-1
length: 12
V: TRBV7-8

CDR3: ASTFREGTDTQY
J: TRBJ2-3
length: 12
V: TRBV7-2

CDR3: AISAGQSLETQY
J: TRBJ2-5
length: 12
V: TRBV10-3